This is a list of T cell receptor beta chains from one sample in a study of cytotoxic CD8 clonotypes in ibrutinib-treated CLL. Produced via immunoSEQ multiplex PCR; TCRdb's table is partial and in-frame only. The table records under 150,000 clones, roughly 90% of them present only once. The sequencing used PBMCs, collected after 12 months of ibrutinib treatment. These TCRs come from a human donor with chronic lymphocytic leukemia. CDR3s include the opening cysteine and the closing phenylalanine or tryptophan. A D gene is named only where the DNA matches it firmly. Expanded clones are given a class, and other clones once, few, many or no size at all.

D: TRBD2; size: NA; J: TRBJ2-2; V: TRBV10-3; DNA: TGTGCCATCTCTAGCGGGAGAGGTGGGGGAGCCGGGGAGCTGTTTTTT; CDR3: CAISSGRGGGAGELFF
D: TRBD1; size: NA; J: TRBJ1-4; V: TRBV5-1; DNA: TGCGCCAGCAGCCGGGACAGTACTAATGAAAAACTGTTTTTT; CDR3: CASSRDSTNEKLFF
D: TRBD1; size: NA; J: TRBJ2-5; V: TRBV4-1; DNA: TGCGCCAGCAGCCATCCCGGGACAGGGGATGAGACCCAGTACTTC; CDR3: CASSHPGTGDETQYF
D: TRBD1; size: NA; J: TRBJ1-1; V: TRBV28; DNA: TGTGCCAGCAGGGTTGCCGGGACAGGGGGCAGTCGGAACACTGAAGCTTTCTTT; CDR3: CASRVAGTGGSRNTEAFF
D: NA; size: NA; J: TRBJ2-7; V: TRBV28; DNA: TGTGCCAGCAGTTTGGGTAATTACTACGAGCAGTACTTC; CDR3: CASSLGNYYEQYF
D: TRBD2; size: NA; J: TRBJ2-2; V: TRBV28; DNA: TGTGCCAGCACCCTATTACGGACTAGCTCCACCGGGGAGCTGTTTTTT; CDR3: CASTLLRTSSTGELFF
D: TRBD2; size: NA; J: TRBJ2-1; V: TRBV5-1; DNA: TGCGCCAGCAGCTTGGGACCTGAGGCGGGAGGGCTCAATGAGCAGTTCTTC; CDR3: CASSLGPEAGGLNEQFF
D: NA; size: once; J: TRBJ1-1; V: TRBV7-9; DNA: TGTGCCAGCAGCTTATTGGCAGGCATGAACACTGAAGCTTTCTTT; CDR3: CASSLLAGMNTEAFF
D: NA; size: NA; J: TRBJ2-2; V: TRBV6-5; DNA: TGTGCCAGCAGTTACCACGGGGAGCTGTTTTTT; CDR3: CASSYHGELFF
D: NA; size: NA; J: TRBJ2-1; V: TRBV7-9; DNA: TGTGCCAGCAGCTTGGAGTCCGGAGGGCAGTTCTTC; CDR3: CASSLESGGQFF
D: NA; size: NA; J: TRBJ2-3; V: TRBV7-3; DNA: TGTGCCAGCAGCCAACAAACAGGGTCAGATACGCAGTATTTT; CDR3: CASSQQTGSDTQYF
D: TRBD1; size: NA; J: TRBJ2-5; V: TRBV7-9; DNA: TGTGCCAGCAGCTTAGCGACCGGGACAGAAGAGACCCAGTACTTC; CDR3: CASSLATGTEETQYF
D: NA; size: NA; J: TRBJ2-5; V: TRBV2; DNA: TGTGCCAGCAGACCCACACCCCCGGGATTACCCCAAGAGACCCAGTACTTC; CDR3: CASRPTPPGLPQETQYF
D: TRBD1; size: NA; J: TRBJ2-1; V: TRBV6-4; DNA: TGTGCCAGCAGTGACTCGACAGGGATTGGAAATGAGCAGTTCTTC; CDR3: CASSDSTGIGNEQFF
D: NA; size: NA; J: TRBJ1-1; V: TRBV11-3; DNA: TGTGCCAGCAGTCGCGAGAACACTGAAGCTTTCTTT; CDR3: CASSRENTEAFF
D: NA; size: NA; J: TRBJ1-1; V: TRBV18; DNA: TGTGCCAGCTCACGGAAACCAGGGGAAACTGAAGCTTTCTTT; CDR3: CASSRKPGETEAFF
D: TRBD2; size: NA; J: TRBJ2-7; V: TRBV7-2; DNA: TGTGCCAGCAGCTTAAGTCGACTAGCGGGAACCAACGAGCAGTACTTC; CDR3: CASSLSRLAGTNEQYF
D: NA; size: NA; J: TRBJ1-5; V: TRBV7-8; DNA: TGTGCCAGCAGCTTAGAAGGCCAGCCCCAGCATTTT; CDR3: CASSLEGQPQHF
D: TRBD1; size: NA; J: TRBJ2-7; V: TRBV13; DNA: TGTGCCAGCAGCTTCCGGGACAGGGCAACCTACGAGCAGTACTTC; CDR3: CASSFRDRATYEQYF
D: NA; size: NA; J: TRBJ1-4; V: TRBV30; DNA: TGTGCCTGGAGTATGGGGCTGGGGGAAAAACTGTTTTTT; CDR3: CAWSMGLGEKLFF
D: NA; size: NA; J: TRBJ2-7; V: TRBV23-1; DNA: TGCGCCAGCAGTCATGGCAGCGAGTACGAGCAGTACTTC; CDR3: CASSHGSEYEQYF
D: NA; size: NA; J: TRBJ1-5; V: TRBV5-6; DNA: TGTGCCAGCAGCTTGGGGGAGGGAGGCGGCAATCAGCCCCAGCATTTT; CDR3: CASSLGEGGGNQPQHF
D: NA; size: NA; J: TRBJ1-1; V: TRBV6-5; DNA: TGTGCCAGCAGTTACGAGGGGGGAGGGACTGAAGCTTTCTTT; CDR3: CASSYEGGGTEAFF
D: TRBD1; size: NA; J: TRBJ1-2; V: TRBV19; DNA: TGTGCCAGTAGACCTCCAGGGGGCGTTGGCTACACCTTC; CDR3: CASRPPGGVGYTF
D: TRBD1; size: once; J: TRBJ2-2; V: TRBV9; DNA: TGTGCCAGCAGCGTACAGGGACAGGGTGTGACCGGGGAGCTGTTTTTT; CDR3: CASSVQGQGVTGELFF
D: NA; size: NA; J: TRBJ2-7; V: TRBV5-1; DNA: TGCGCCAGCAGCCTGGCGGGGAACGAGCAGTACTTC; CDR3: CASSLAGNEQYF
D: NA; size: NA; J: TRBJ2-4; V: TRBV9; DNA: TGTGCCAGCAGCGTGCAGGATGGGGCCAAAAACATTCAGTACTTC; CDR3: CASSVQDGAKNIQYF
D: TRBD2; size: NA; J: TRBJ2-5; V: TRBV13; DNA: TGTGCCAGCAGCTTAGACGCTAGCGGGAAAGAAGAGACCCAGTACTTC; CDR3: CASSLDASGKEETQYF
D: NA; size: NA; J: TRBJ2-5; V: TRBV10-3; DNA: TGTGCCATCAGTGAGCTCCCCCTGGGGGAGACCCAGTACTTC; CDR3: CAISELPLGETQYF
D: TRBD2; size: NA; J: TRBJ2-1; V: TRBV6-4; DNA: TGTGCCAGCAGTGACACCGGTGGGCGGGAGGGCGGTGAGCAGTTCTTC; CDR3: CASSDTGGREGGEQFF
D: TRBD1; size: NA; J: TRBJ1-5; V: TRBV28; DNA: TGTGCCAGCAGTCCCTCCTCCGACAGGGTATGGGATCAGCCCCAGCATTTT; CDR3: CASSPSSDRVWDQPQHF
D: NA; size: NA; J: TRBJ1-1; V: TRBV27; DNA: TGTGCCAGCAGTTACGAAGGAGACACTGAAGCTTTCTTT; CDR3: CASSYEGDTEAFF
D: NA; size: NA; J: TRBJ1-6; V: TRBV5-1; DNA: TGCGCCAGCAGCGCCGGGACGGCTTATAATTCACCCCTCCACTTT; CDR3: CASSAGTAYNSPLHF
D: NA; size: NA; J: TRBJ2-7; V: TRBV27; DNA: TGTGCCAGCAGCCCACGGGGGCCAACCTACGAGCAGTACTTC; CDR3: CASSPRGPTYEQYF
D: TRBD2; size: NA; J: TRBJ2-1; V: TRBV29-1; DNA: TGCAGCGTTGTAATGACTAGCGGAGGCTCCTACAATGAGCAGTTCTTC; CDR3: CSVVMTSGGSYNEQFF
D: TRBD1; size: NA; J: TRBJ2-3; V: TRBV18; DNA: TGTGCCAGCTCGGAAACAGGGGTCCACGGCACAGATACGCAGTATTTT; CDR3: CASSETGVHGTDTQYF
D: TRBD1; size: NA; J: TRBJ1-2; V: TRBV2; DNA: TGTGCCAGCAGCATACAGGGGAAGAGCTATGGCTACACCTTC; CDR3: CASSIQGKSYGYTF
D: TRBD2; size: NA; J: TRBJ2-7; V: TRBV7-9; DNA: TGTGCCAGCAGCCAACGGACTAGCGGAAAATACGAGCAGTACTTC; CDR3: CASSQRTSGKYEQYF
D: TRBD1; size: NA; J: TRBJ1-4; V: TRBV28; DNA: TGTGCCAGCAGTTCCCCGACAGGGCCTAATGAAAAACTGTTTTTT; CDR3: CASSSPTGPNEKLFF
D: NA; size: NA; J: TRBJ2-7; V: TRBV28; DNA: TGTGCCAGCAGTCTAAAGGCCACTAGGGCCTTTTACGAGCAGTACTTC; CDR3: CASSLKATRAFYEQYF
D: NA; size: NA; J: TRBJ1-3; V: TRBV11-2; DNA: TGTGCCAGCAGCTTAGCGAGCTCTGGAAACACCATATATTTT; CDR3: CASSLASSGNTIYF
D: NA; size: NA; J: TRBJ1-1; V: TRBV11-3; DNA: TGTGCCAGCTCCCAAGGGGGGACTAACACTGAAGCTTTCTTT; CDR3: CASSQGGTNTEAFF
D: NA; size: NA; J: TRBJ2-1; V: TRBV5-1; DNA: TGCGCCAGCAGCTTCAGCCAGGGAGGAAATGAGCAGTTCTTC; CDR3: CASSFSQGGNEQFF
D: NA; size: NA; J: TRBJ2-7; V: TRBV7-9; DNA: TGTGCCAGCAGCCCCTCGCGAATTACTACTCACGAGCAGTACTTC; CDR3: CASSPSRITTHEQYF
D: TRBD1; size: NA; J: TRBJ1-5; V: TRBV28; DNA: TGTGCCAGCAGCAGCGGGACAGATAGCAATCAGCCCCAGCATTTT; CDR3: CASSSGTDSNQPQHF
D: TRBD1; size: NA; J: TRBJ1-3; V: TRBV9; DNA: TGTGCCAGCAGCGGGGACAGGCTCCCTGGAAACACCATATATTTT; CDR3: CASSGDRLPGNTIYF
D: NA; size: NA; J: TRBJ2-2; V: TRBV7-3; DNA: TGTGCCAGCAGCTTGGGGGGAGTAAGCACCGGGGAGCTGTTTTTT; CDR3: CASSLGGVSTGELFF
D: NA; size: NA; J: TRBJ1-2; V: TRBV11-3; DNA: TGTGCCAGCAGGAGGTCTATGATCGCCCCACTCCTCTATGGCTACACCTTC; CDR3: CASRRSMIAPLLYGYTF
D: TRBD2; size: NA; J: TRBJ2-7; V: TRBV28; DNA: TGTGCCAGCAGTTCGGGACTAGGGCAACACGAGCAGTACTTC; CDR3: CASSSGLGQHEQYF
D: TRBD2; size: NA; J: TRBJ2-1; V: TRBV27; DNA: TGTGCCAGCAGTTTTAGCGGGAGCTCCTACAATGAGCAGTTCTTC; CDR3: CASSFSGSSYNEQFF
D: NA; size: NA; J: TRBJ2-1; V: TRBV11-2; DNA: TGTGCCAGCAGCAGTCCTAGCGACAATGAGCAGTTCTTC; CDR3: CASSSPSDNEQFF
D: NA; size: NA; J: TRBJ1-1; V: TRBV13; DNA: TGTGCCAGCAGCTTAGCTTCGATTGAAGCTTTCTTT; CDR3: CASSLASIEAFF
D: NA; size: NA; J: TRBJ2-7; V: TRBV29-1; DNA: TGCAGCGCCCTCACCCCGAGCAGGGGCCACGAGCAGTACTTC; CDR3: CSALTPSRGHEQYF
D: NA; size: NA; J: TRBJ2-3; V: TRBV7-9; DNA: TGTGCCAGCAGCCTAACCGCGGGCTTCACAGATACGCAGTATTTT; CDR3: CASSLTAGFTDTQYF
D: NA; size: NA; J: TRBJ1-5; V: TRBV19; DNA: TGTGCCAGTAGTATTGAAGGGAATCAGCCCCAGCATTTT; CDR3: CASSIEGNQPQHF
D: NA; size: NA; J: TRBJ1-2; V: TRBV28; DNA: TGTGCCAGCAGGGCAGGAAGTATGGGCTACACCTTC; CDR3: CASRAGSMGYTF
D: TRBD2; size: NA; J: TRBJ2-7; V: TRBV28; DNA: TGTGCCAGCAGATCGGGACTAGCGGGAGGATTCTCCTACGAGCAGTACTTC; CDR3: CASRSGLAGGFSYEQYF
D: NA; size: NA; J: TRBJ2-7; V: TRBV15; DNA: TGTGCCACCAGCAAGGGACGGCAGAGTGAGAGCCCAGACGACGAGCAGTACTTC; CDR3: CATSKGRQSESPDDEQYF
D: TRBD1; size: few; J: TRBJ2-5; V: TRBV5-4; DNA: TGTGCCACCCGGGACAGGGTAGGAGAGACCCAGTACTTC; CDR3: CATRDRVGETQYF